This passage covers 29 T cell receptor beta chains from one sample sequenced in a study of Tregs in tolerant kidney transplant recipients. Only in-frame clones appear in the TCRdb table, and some are missing; sequencing was by immunoSEQ multiplex PCR. The data contain about 110,000 clones, roughly 90% of them singletons. Sequencing was performed on CD4+ T cells from blood, taken before the transplant. Receptors originate from a human donor who received a combined kidney and bone marrow transplant.

The genes are TRBV5-6 and TRBJ1-1; 9 bases agree with TRBD1. The CDR3 runs 16 residues. V was clipped by 3 bases and J by 7 bases; unmatched bases: 13. Germline V gene sequence: CDR1 SGHDT, CDR2 YYEEEE. CDR3 protein: CASSYLAPGQGIEAFF. CDR3 bases: TGTGCCAGCAGCTACCTAGCACCGGGACAGGGCATTGAAGCTTTCTTT.

In nucleotides, the CDR3 is TGTGCCAGCAGTTTTACCGGGACTACCTACGAGCAGTACTTC. Translating gives CASSFTGTTYEQYF. This sequence joins TRBV27 and TRBJ2-7; 7 bases agree with TRBD2. Losses at the gene ends were 3 bases for V and 2 bases for J; bases not matched to a gene: 4. The CDR3 totals 14 residues. CDR1 is MNHEY and CDR2 is SMNVEV in the germline V gene (reference sequence).

The V gene is TRBV7-8, the J gene TRBJ2-5; 12 bases are shared with TRBD2. The CDR3 is 16 residues long. Germline V gene lookup returns CDR1 SGHVS and CDR2 FQNEAQ. J was trimmed by 4 bases and V by 4 bases; bases with no gene match: 7. CDR3 nucleotides: TGTGCCAGCAGCTCTAGACTAGCGGGAGTCGGAGAGACCCAGTACTTC. Translating gives CASSSRLAGVGETQYF.

The chain employs TRBV5-8 and TRBJ2-5; D is perhaps TRBD2 (5 bases). From germline, CDR1 is SGHTS and CDR2 YDEGEE. The CDR3 consists of 14 residues. The V and J ends lost 0 bases and 5 bases respectively, with 11 bases between them. CDR3 DNA sequence: TGTGCCAGCAGCTTGGCCGCGGGTCCGGAGACCCAGTACTTC. Protein product: CASSLAAGPETQYF. The whole variable domain, filled in from reference TRBV5-8 and TRBJ2-5, reads EAGVTQSPTHLIKTRGQQATLRCSPISGHTSVYWYQQALGLGLQFLLWYDEGEERNRGNFPPRFSGRQFPNYSSELNVNALELEDSALYLCASSLAAGPETQYFGPGTRLLVL.

The chain is built from TRBV18 and TRBJ1-1; the match to TRBD1 covers 9 bases. The V gene's germline CDR1 is KGHSH and CDR2 LQKENI. V was pared by 3 bases and J by 1 base, with 6 bases of the junction left unmatched. CDR3 length: 16 residues. The CDR3 region has the DNA TGTGCCAGCTCACCCCAATCGGGACAGGGGAACACTGAAGCTTTCTTT. Protein sequence: CASSPQSGQGNTEAFF.

This clone was recorded only once. The CDR3 reads CASSATGFTDTQYF. CDR3 bases: TGTGCCAGTAGTGCTACAGGATTCACAGATACGCAGTATTTT. The rearrangement uses TRBV19 and TRBJ2-3; TRBD1 is a possible D gene (5 bases). V was pared by 5 bases and J by 2 bases, with 11 bases between. This CDR3 is 14 amino acids long. CDR1 LNHDA and CDR2 SQIVND come from the germline V gene (reference sequence).

The chain combines TRBV18 with TRBJ1-4; possible D gene TRBD1, 6 bases. CDR1 is KGHSH, CDR2 LQKENI, per germline. Between the trimmed V and J ends, which lost 4 bases and 2 bases, there was a span of 14 bases. This CDR3 is built from 16 residues. CDR3 in amino acids: CASSLAGVNTNEKLFF. The DNA of the CDR3 is TGTGCCAGCTCACTAGCAGGGGTGAACACTAATGAAAAACTGTTTTTT.

The gene calls are TRBV2 and TRBJ2-1, with D unresolved. The CDR3 length is 15 residues. CDR1 and CDR2 (germline): SNHLY, FYNNEI. V was pared by 5 bases and J by 0 bases, with 11 bases between. CDR3 DNA sequence: TGTGCCAGCAGTATCACTGAGAGCTCCTACAATGAGCAGTTCTTC. Translated: CASSITESSYNEQFF.

V and J are TRBV11-2 and TRBJ2-3, with 10 nucleotides matching TRBD2. The CDR3 is 14 amino acids. Germline V gene lookup returns CDR1 SGHAT and CDR2 FQNNGV. Trimming took 6 bases from V and 5 from J; bases not matched to a gene: 5. CDR3 region: CASRLAGVGDTQYF. CDR3 in DNA: TGTGCCAGCAGGCTAGCGGGGGTGGGAGATACGCAGTATTTT.

The chain carries TRBV5-1 and TRBJ2-1; TRBD2 matches at 9 bases. V was pared by 2 bases and J by 7 bases, with 16 bases of the junction left unmatched. Germline values: CDR1 SGHRS, CDR2 YFSETQ. The CDR3 totals 18 residues. As DNA, the CDR3 is TGCGCCAGCAGCTTTAGGGACCAAGGCGGGGGGGCCGGGAATGAGCAGTTCTTC. This translates into CASSFRDQGGGAGNEQFF. Variable domain in full (rest from reference TRBV5-1 and TRBJ2-1): KAGVTQTPRYLIKTRGQQVTLSCSPISGHRSVSWYQQTPGQGLQFLFEYFSETQRNKGNFPGRFSGRQFSNSRSEMNVSTLELGDSALYLCASSFRDQGGGAGNEQFFGPGTRLTVL.

The V gene is TRBV19, the J gene TRBJ2-1, with 7 bases fitting TRBD2. The length of the CDR3 is 15 residues. The germline V gene has CDR1 LNHDA and CDR2 SQIVND (reference sequence). Losses at the gene ends were 8 bases for V and 2 bases for J; bases not matched to a gene: 9. The CDR3 coding sequence is TGTGCCAGTGGGCTCGGGAGGCAGGCCTACAATGAGCAGTTCTTC. It specifies CASGLGRQAYNEQFF.

The rearrangement joins TRBV5-1 to TRBJ2-7; D may be TRBD2 (6 bases). Trimming removed 3 bases from V and 6 bases from J, with 19 bases in between. Germline V CDR1 and CDR2: SGHRS, YFSETQ. The CDR3 covers 15 residues. This chain's CDR3 is CASSSSNPGGGEQYF. CDR3 DNA sequence: TGCGCCAGCAGCTCATCAAACCCCGGGGGAGGCGAGCAGTACTTC.

This clone was detected once. V gene TRBV19 combines with J gene TRBJ2-3; 8 nucleotides agree with TRBD2. The V and J ends lost 6 bases and 0 bases, in that order; junction bases with no gene match: 20. The CDR3 covers 20 residues. Germline lookup yields CDR1 LNHDA and CDR2 SQIVND (reference sequence). The CDR3 is CASRPLARALASGSTDTQYF. In DNA, the CDR3 is TGTGCCAGTAGACCCTTAGCCAGGGCGCTGGCTAGCGGGAGCACAGATACGCAGTATTTT.

J is TRBJ2-1 and V is TRBV6-5; D possibly corresponds to TRBD2 (7 bases). Germline V gene data show CDR1 as MNHEY and CDR2 as SVGAGI. This CDR3 spans 13 amino acids. Trimming removed 7 bases from V and 4 bases from J, with 11 bases in between. CDR3 nucleotide sequence: TGTGCCAGCACGGAGGGGGGGTACAATGAGCAGTTCTTC. It translates to CASTEGGYNEQFF.

This chain links TRBV5-1 with TRBJ1-2; the match to TRBD1 covers 9 bases. Germline assignment: CDR1 SGHRS and CDR2 YFSETQ. J lost 5 bases, V lost 4 bases, and 6 bases had no gene match. CDR3 length equals 14 residues. CDR3 in DNA: TGCGCCAGCAGCCAGGGACAGGGTCGGTATGGCTACACCTTC. Residues: CASSQGQGRYGYTF.

DNA for the CDR3: TGTGCCAGCAGCCCCCGCAGCTATGGCTACACCTTC. Translated, it gives CASSPRSYGYTF. This chain connects TRBV5-8 to TRBJ1-2; D gene uncertain. The V gene lost 4 bases and the J gene lost 4 bases, with 8 bases spanning the gap. The CDR3 has 12 amino acids. The germline V gene encodes CDR1 SGHTS and CDR2 YDEGEE.

The genes are TRBV5-1 and TRBJ2-7; 9 bases match TRBD1. Losses at the gene ends were 0 bases for V and 1 base for J; bases not matched to a gene: 2. Germline-derived CDR1 and CDR2 are SGHRS and YFSETQ. The CDR3 is made up of 15 amino acids. Here the CDR3 DNA reads TGCGCCAGCAGCTTGGGACAGGGGGTTTCCTACGAGCAGTACTTC. This encodes CASSLGQGVSYEQYF.

The chain has TRBV6-1 and TRBJ1-2, with D tentatively TRBD1 (6 bases). Germline V CDR1 and CDR2: MNHNS, SASEGT. This CDR3 is 14 amino acids long. Between the trimmed V and J ends, which lost 8 bases and 8 bases, there was a span of 21 bases. The DNA of the CDR3 is TGTGCCAGCGGTGGCGGGGGGCAGGGGAGAGGCTACACCTTC. Translating gives CASGGGGQGRGYTF.

This rearrangement joins TRBV9 to TRBJ1-6, with unresolved D. V lost 5 bases to trimming and J lost 10 bases, with 19 bases between them. The germline V gene has CDR1 SGDLS and CDR2 YYNGEE. The CDR3 spans 15 residues. CDR3 protein: CASSRREGVGSPLHF. The CDR3 bases are TGTGCCAGCAGTCGTCGAGAGGGAGTCGGCTCACCCCTCCACTTT.

The chain employs TRBV6-1 and TRBJ1-1; no clear D gene. The CDR3 is made up of 14 amino acids. Germline V gene data show CDR1 as MNHNS and CDR2 as SASEGT. V was trimmed by 7 bases and J by 1 base, leaving 13 bases between them. CDR3 bases: TGTGCCAGCACCCAAAGGGAGGGGAACACTGAAGCTTTCTTT. Translating gives CASTQREGNTEAFF.

V and J are TRBV15 and TRBJ1-4; D possibly corresponds to TRBD1 (6 bases). V shed 0 bases and J shed 6 bases, with 14 bases lying between them. This CDR3 has 16 amino acids. The germline CDR1 and CDR2 sequences are LNHNV and YYDKDF (reference sequence). Written as DNA, the CDR3 is TGTGCCACCAGCAGAGAGAAACAGGGCTCCTATGAAAAACTGTTTTTT. It is translated as CATSREKQGSYEKLFF.

The rearrangement uses TRBV7-6 and TRBJ2-3, with D perhaps TRBD1 (5 bases). V was trimmed by 0 bases and J by 0 bases, leaving 10 bases between them. CDR3 length: 16 amino acids. The germline V gene encodes CDR1 SGHVS and CDR2 FNYEAQ. CDR3 bases: TGTGCCAGCAGCTTAGCGTGGGGCCTAAGCACAGATACGCAGTATTTT. Amino acids: CASSLAWGLSTDTQYF. Supplemented by reference TRBV7-6 and TRBJ2-3, the full variable domain reads GAGVSQSPRYKVTKRGQDVALRCDPISGHVSLYWYRQALGQGPEFLTYFNYEAQQDKSGLPNDRFSAERPEGSISTLTIQRTEQRDSAMYRCASSLAWGLSTDTQYFGPGTRLTVL.

Only a few counts were recorded for this clone. This chain uses TRBV7-9 with TRBJ2-5; TRBD1 matches 11 bases. V lost 1 base and J lost 5; bases outside the gene matches: 3. The CDR3 runs 15 residues. Germline lookup yields CDR1 SEHNR and CDR2 FQNEAQ (reference sequence). Here the CDR3 reads CASSLGTGGRETQYF. CDR3 DNA sequence: TGTGCCAGCAGCTTAGGGACAGGGGGCAGGGAGACCCAGTACTTC.

The V call is TRBV10-3, the J call TRBJ2-3, with no clear D. The CDR3 extends over 14 amino acids. Trimming removed 8 bases at V and 0 bases at J, with 12 bases between. Germline CDR1 is ENHRY and CDR2 is SYGVKD. CDR3 nucleotides: TGTGCCATCCTCGACGGAGTTAGCACAGATACGCAGTATTTT. Its protein product is CAILDGVSTDTQYF.

This clone was recorded once. The gene calls are TRBV6-6 and TRBJ2-3; 14 bases fit TRBD2. V dropped 6 bases and J dropped 10; count of bases not matched to a gene: 12. This CDR3 contains 16 residues. CDR1 is MNHNY, CDR2 SVGAGI, per germline (reference sequence). The CDR3 coding sequence is TGTGCCAGCAGCTTCGGACTAGCGGGAGGCCAGAACCCGCAGTATTTT. Its translation is CASSFGLAGGQNPQYF.

The chain links TRBV6-6 to TRBJ2-6, with a tentative D call TRBD2 (6 bases). V lost 8 bases and J 0 bases, leaving 11 bases between the germline ends. Germline V gene data show CDR1 as MNHNY and CDR2 as SVGAGI (reference sequence). The CDR3 has 15 amino acids. The CDR3 DNA sequence: TGTGCCAGCGGGATCGGGGGCTCTGGGGCCAACGTCCTGACTTTC. It is translated as CASGIGGSGANVLTF.

The chain employs TRBV9 and TRBJ2-3; perhaps TRBD2 as D (6 bases). This CDR3 comprises 14 residues. Germline V gives CDR1 SGDLS, CDR2 YYNGEE. Deletions cut 3 bases from V and 1 base from J, with 9 bases between. The CDR3 reads CASSAAGRTDTQYF. The DNA for the CDR3 is TGTGCCAGCAGCGCAGCGGGTCGCACAGATACGCAGTATTTT.

This chain connects TRBV18 to TRBJ2-3; D might be TRBD1 (5 bases). The CDR3 is 16 amino acids. V shed 0 bases and J shed 2 bases, with 12 bases lying between them. CDR1 is KGHSH and CDR2 is LQKENI in the germline V gene. The CDR3 coding sequence is TGTGCCAGCTCACCACCGAAGGACAAGTCCACAGATACGCAGTATTTT. It translates to CASSPPKDKSTDTQYF.

In its sample, this clone was seen a few times. The chain has TRBV28 and TRBJ1-2; D is uncertain. Germline assignment: CDR1 MDHEN and CDR2 SYDVKM. Trimming removed 7 bases from V and 8 bases from J, with 14 bases in between. CDR3 length: 12 amino acids. CDR3 residues: CASIGSVAGYTF. The CDR3 region has the DNA TGTGCCAGCATAGGCAGCGTGGCAGGCTACACCTTC.